This note documents a single T cell receptor beta chain sequence. This clonotype was detected once. Its antigen is not yet known. No per-base quality is available; no much larger clone lies one base away. One read provides weak support. V is clipped by 10 bases and J by 0 bases, and the sequence between their germline boundaries is 14 bases long. CDR3 length: 14 amino acids, cysteine to phenylalanine. The only DNA kept is the CDR3, 42 bases in frame from the first base. Looking up the germline V gene yields CDR1 SGHTA and CDR2 FQGTGA. The sample belongs to a study of T cells in Graves' hyperthyroidism and ophthalmopathy (dated by TCRdb to between 2018 and 2021). Regarding the research as a whole: Peripheral blood was sampled at the time of initial diagnosis, prior to any treatment. A discovery cohort of 95 to 100 patients, approximately 44 with Graves' ophthalmopathy and roughly 59 with stable Graves' hyperthyroidism, was used to find distinguishing TCR V-J signatures. An independent validation cohort of fewer than 20 hyperthyroidism patients and 15 or so patients who later progressed to ophthalmopathy tested prospective prediction of ophthalmopathy. For training and testing, the approximately 92 patients in the discovery cohort were randomly divided in a 7:3 ratio. The study also compared thyroid tissue and blood T-cell repertoires from roughly 6 Graves' hyperthyroidism patients. Following sampling, methimazole starting at 30 mg daily was given to hyperthyroidism patients, and high-dose intravenous methylprednisolone was given to ophthalmopathy patients. TCR Vbeta CDR3 sequencing of approximately 140 peripheral blood samples (roughly 43 ophthalmopathy, 70 to 85 hyperthyroidism and approximately 17 progressor patients) is reported in the paper.

The investigation overall reported the following: No statistical method was used to fix the sample size in advance, and group allocation was not hidden from the investigators. In validation, the model predicted progression to ophthalmopathy a median of roughly six months before onset, with 65% to 71% sensitivity and about 75% specificity. Most expanded thyroid clonotypes (frequency above 0.001) were also found in blood, which suggests that blood repertoires may mirror thyroid immune responses. A 13 V-J signature model separated ophthalmopathy from stable hyperthyroidism, with about 88% sensitivity and 81.08% specificity in cross-validation and 80%/75% in testing.

Ophthalmopathy patients had moderately to severely active disease, Clinical Activity Score of at least 3, NOSPECS grade of at least 4, and duration under 3 months. Exclusion was applied to patients with uncontrolled infections, other autoimmune diseases, pregnancy or lactation. Clinical symptoms, serum thyroxine and TRAb, thyroid ultrasound, and orbital computed tomography formed the basis for the diagnoses. PBMCs were separated from roughly 10 ml of fresh peripheral blood using Ficoll-Paque density gradient centrifugation. Trizol reagent was used to extract total RNA, and RNA quality was then checked on an Agilent 2100 Bioanalyzer. The TCR beta CDR3 regions were amplified from RNA transcripts. A first-round RT-PCR of the TCR CDR3 used the HTBI primer set with the Qiagen OneStep RT-PCR kit. Libraries were constructed in a second round of multiplex PCR, after which size selection and purification were performed. Libraries were sequenced paired-end with 100 bp reads on an Illumina HiSeq2000. The authors' analysis ran thus. SOAPnuke was used to process the raw data, with reads discarded if the reads contained adapters or uncalled bases, had a mean Phred below 15, or lacked an exact constant-primer or identifier match. COPE v1.2.5 was used to merge high-quality paired reads, and clonotypes were defined as unique nucleotide sequences. MiTCR v1.1 was used to align the clonotypes against IMGT TRBV, TRBD and TRBJ reference segments. Only V-J combinations with frequency above 0.0001, covering about 99% of repertoires, were analysed. The TCS score was defined as F50 (clonal expansion) divided by E x V (chaos), with BLOSUM62-based TCRdist calculated between CDR3 peptides within each V-J. Welch's t-statistics and random forest reduced 450 to 600 V-J features to under 15, which were used in a naive Bayes classifier (R e1071). TCRdb cleaned the public reads at Q25 with fastp, built clones with MiXCR and kept in-frame beta chains. Every distinct CDR3 protein forms one entry, paired with its most common genes and DNA. TCRdb's processing, not the authors', yielded these V and J calls. The sample records over 250,000 distinct CDR3 sequences, around 22% of which are singletons. In total, the top ten clones hold around two thirds of the sample.

The rearranged segments are TRBV7-3 and TRBJ2-3, with TRBD2 perhaps the D gene, on 6 matching bases. The receptor's source is a man between 25 and 39 years old with Graves' ophthalmopathy. Sequenced: blood. The DNA sequence is TGTGCCACCCGAGCGGGTGTAAGCACAGATACGCAGTATTTT. Its protein product is CATRAGVSTDTQYF.